This T cell receptor beta chain was found in a study of Ad26.COV2.S vaccination and SARS-CoV-2 variants. Produced via immunoSEQ multiplex PCR; TCRdb's table is partial and in-frame only. The sample yields 350,000 to 500,000 clones, 85% to 90% seen once. The germline V gene encodes CDR1 SNHLY and CDR2 FYNNEI. V shed 2 bases and J shed 5 bases, with 6 bases lying between them. The CDR3 sequence is 13 residues long. Treatment indicated: roughly 20 received Ad26.COV2.S at low or high dose, single or two shots; several received placebo; per-sample allocation not given. On day 63 after the first injection, vaccine and placebo recipients gave samples. At a Boston site, the person donating was an adult of 18-55 years.

V and J are TRBV2 and TRBJ2-2; D ambiguous. The receptor comes from a person aged 18-60 years who received the Ad26.COV2.S COVID-19 vaccine or a placebo. Sequencing used peripheral blood, obtained in a trial of Ad26.COV2.S vaccine versus placebo. In DNA form, the CDR3 reads TGTGCCAGCAGTGAAATCGTAACCGGGGAGCTGTTTTTT. Translation: CASSEIVTGELFF.